This TCR beta chain appears in the sequencing data of a study of shared clonotypes between healthy human individuals. Study-wide background: A few men and a couple of women, aged 18 to 49, were donors. Study observations and caveats: Clonotype sharing among donors likely depends on sequencing depth.

A remark on this clone: Its matching antigen is unknown.

Produced via immunoSEQ multiplex PCR; TCRdb's table is partial and in-frame only. This sample has about 450,000 clones, with around 75% found just once. Germline assignment: CDR1 LGHNA and CDR2 YSLEER. The CDR3 is 14 amino acids. Trimming took 4 bases from V and 6 from J, leaving 13 bases between them. The TCR originated in a woman in her 40s in good health. Some clones in this sample may be carry-over from other donors' samples. The material sequenced was PBMCs. The rearrangement joins TRBV4-3 to TRBJ2-1; tentative D call: TRBD1 (6 bases). In nucleotides, the CDR3 is TGCGCCAGCAGCCCAAATCGAGGGGGCAATGAGCAGTTCTTC. Encoded protein: CASSPNRGGNEQFF.